This T cell receptor (beta chain) originates from a study of T cell repertoires in cytomegalovirus infection. Study-wide context: Indicated by public TCR beta signatures were CMV infection and matching HLA type.

Broader study findings: Clonotype analysis showed dominance of the ex vivo response by HLA-C-restricted CMV-specific TCR beta clonotypes. Cumulative frequency of public TCR beta families picked out carriers of CMV plus the relevant HLA.

About this clonotype itself: Its specificity is not known.

Germline V gives CDR1 MNHEY, CDR2 SMNVEV (reference sequence). The CDR3 loop spans 12 amino acids. With 9 bases removed from V and 5 bases from J, the gap between germline ends came to 13 bases. TCRdb re-called the reads through MiXCR, storing one row per CDR3 protein. Of hundreds of thousands of distinct CDR3 sequences in the sample, 9.6% are singletons; the top ten hold about 2.3%. The sequence was collected from a human donor in good health (CMV status not recorded). Some clones in this sample may be carry-over from other donors' samples. Material for sequencing was PBMCs. The V and J genes are TRBV27 and TRBJ2-5; D may be TRBD1 (5 bases). The CDR3 DNA is TGTGCCAGTAGACAGCTGGGGGAGACCCAGTACTTC. Encoded protein: CASRQLGETQYF.